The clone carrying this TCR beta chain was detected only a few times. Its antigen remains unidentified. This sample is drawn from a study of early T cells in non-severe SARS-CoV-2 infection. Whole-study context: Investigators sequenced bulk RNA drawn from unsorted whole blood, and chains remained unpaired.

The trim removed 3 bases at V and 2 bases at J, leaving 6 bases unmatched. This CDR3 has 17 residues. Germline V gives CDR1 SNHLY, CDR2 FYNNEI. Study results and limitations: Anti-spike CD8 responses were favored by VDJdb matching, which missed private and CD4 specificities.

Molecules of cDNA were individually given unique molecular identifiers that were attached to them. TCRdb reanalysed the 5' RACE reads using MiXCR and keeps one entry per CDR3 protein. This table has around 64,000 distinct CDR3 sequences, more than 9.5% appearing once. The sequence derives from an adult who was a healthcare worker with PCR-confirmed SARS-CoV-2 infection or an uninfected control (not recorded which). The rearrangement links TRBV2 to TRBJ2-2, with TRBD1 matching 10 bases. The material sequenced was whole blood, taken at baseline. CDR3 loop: CASSEPTGGGNTGELFF. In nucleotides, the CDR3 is TGTGCCAGCAGTGAGCCGACAGGGGGCGGCAACACCGGGGAGCTGTTTTTT.